Following are 30 T cell receptor beta chains from one sample sequenced in a study of T cell repertoires in cytomegalovirus infection. MiXCR was run by TCRdb on the reads, yielding one entry per CDR3 protein. In the table there are about 360,000 distinct CDR3 sequences, less than 20% of which are singletons. The specimen sequenced was PBMCs. The receptors come from a human donor in good health (CMV status not recorded). Some clones in this sample may be carry-over from other donors' samples.

This clonotype came up many times. This rearrangement joins TRBV7-2 to TRBJ2-7; no firm D call. CDR3 length: 12 amino acids. Germline V gene sequence: CDR1 SGHTA, CDR2 FQGNSA. V was clipped by 1 base and J by 8 bases, with 9 bases between them. The CDR3 DNA reads as TGTGCCAGCAGCTTAGGAGGTTCGAAGCAGTACTTC. Its translation is CASSLGGSKQYF.

This clonotype appeared many times. The chain couples TRBV6-2 or TRBV6-3 to TRBJ2-4; D may be TRBD1 (5 bases). The V gene's germline CDR1 is MNHEY and CDR2 SVGEGT. The CDR3 runs to 14 residues. Trimming pared 5 bases from V and 1 base from J, leaving 9 bases between. Written as DNA, the CDR3 is TGTGCCAGCAGTCTCGACAGCGCCAAAAACATTCAGTACTTC. Amino acid sequence: CASSLDSAKNIQYF.

For the CDR3, the DNA is TGTGCCAGCAGTGAATCGCAGGGGGCGGGGAGTGAAAAACTGTTTTTT. It encodes CASSESQGAGSEKLFF. This chain connects TRBV25-1 to TRBJ1-4; TRBD1 matches 8 bases. Germline V gene data show CDR1 as MGHDK and CDR2 as SYGVNS. The trim removed 1 base at V and 7 bases at J, leaving 8 bases unmatched. The CDR3 runs 16 residues.

The chain joins TRBV5-5 to TRBJ2-3, with D maybe TRBD2 (5 bases). Germline V gives CDR1 SGHKS, CDR2 YYEKEE (reference sequence). V lost 5 bases, J lost 0 bases, and 16 bases lay in between. The CDR3 extends over 16 amino acids. DNA of the CDR3: TGTGCCAGCAGTTACCTTTGGGCGGGCAGCACAGATACGCAGTATTTT. Translation gives CASSYLWAGSTDTQYF. Variable domain in full (rest from reference TRBV5-5 and TRBJ2-3): DAGVTQSPTHLIKTRGQQVTLRCSPISGHKSVSWYQQVLGQGPQFIFQYYEKEERGRGNFPDRFSARQFPNYSSELNVNALLLGDSALYLCASSYLWAGSTDTQYFGPGTRLTVL.

This clonotype showed up just a few times. The CDR3 protein is CSASLHGGLDTIYF. The CDR3 DNA is TGCAGTGCTAGTCTCCACGGGGGTCTAGACACCATATATTTT. V usage is TRBV20-1 and J usage is TRBJ1-3, with a possible D match to TRBD1 (5 bases). The CDR3 covers 14 residues. V dropped 3 bases and J dropped 8 bases, with 17 bases sitting between them. Germline values: CDR1 DFQATT, CDR2 SNEGSKA (reference sequence).

This clonotype appeared many times. The chain carries TRBV28 and TRBJ1-5, with D possibly TRBD1 on 5 matching bases. V was trimmed by 4 bases and J by 0 bases, leaving 13 bases between them. Germline V gene sequence: CDR1 MDHEN, CDR2 SYDVKM. CDR3 length: 16 residues. DNA for the CDR3: TGTGCCAGCAGTTCCCCGGGGGGGAATAGCAATCAGCCCCAGCATTTT. Residues: CASSSPGGNSNQPQHF.

In this sample, this clonotype turned up many times. The rearrangement joins TRBV6-2 or TRBV6-3 to TRBJ1-1; D is uncertain. Germline V gene data show CDR1 as MNHEY and CDR2 as SVGEGT. The CDR3 is made up of 17 amino acids. V shed 0 bases and J shed 5 bases, with 19 bases lying between them. DNA of the CDR3: TGTGCCAGCAGTTACTCGATTAGGCCGGGATCGGGAACTGAAGCTTTCTTT. Translation gives CASSYSIRPGSGTEAFF.

The chain couples TRBV29-1 to TRBJ2-2; D is unclear. The CDR3 sequence is 12 residues long. V was trimmed by 4 bases and J by 2 bases, leaving 5 bases between them. Looked up from germline, CDR1 is SQVTM and CDR2 is ANQGSEA. CDR3: CSVGLNTGELFF. The CDR3, as DNA: TGCAGCGTTGGTCTAAACACCGGGGAGCTGTTTTTT.

This clonotype was counted at least ten times. One end of the junction varies from germline; a read error may be responsible. This chain uses TRBV7-7 with TRBJ2-5, with 7 bases matching TRBD1. Per germline, CDR1 SSHAT and CDR2 FNYEAQ (reference sequence). The CDR3 length is 16 residues. This CDR3 is CASSLAGTAGGETQYF. The CDR3 DNA reads as TGTGCTAGCAGCTTAGCCGGGACAGCCGGTGGGGAGACCCAGTACTTC.

This clonotype was seen a few times. This chain uses TRBV5-1 with TRBJ1-2; TRBD1 agrees at 8 bases. In germline, CDR1 is SGHRS, CDR2 YFSETQ. The CDR3 sequence is 16 residues long. V lost 4 bases to trimming and J lost 5 bases; unmatched junction nucleotides: 13. CDR3 DNA: TGCGCCAGCAGCGGCCCTCCCGGGACAGGTGCATATGGCTACACCTTC. Its protein product is CASSGPPGTGAYGYTF.

The table lists this clonotype with a few counts. The chain is built from TRBV12-3 or TRBV12-4 and TRBJ2-3; D unresolved. The V gene lost 3 bases and the J gene lost 6 bases, with 10 bases spanning the gap. The CDR3 is 13 amino acids. CDR3 in amino acids: CASSLAAMDTQYF. In DNA, the CDR3 is TGTGCCAGCAGTTTGGCCGCTATGGATACGCAGTATTTT.

This sequence joins TRBV5-1 and TRBJ1-1, with no clear D. The CDR3 spans 16 residues. Germline V gives CDR1 SGHRS, CDR2 YFSETQ. Trimming removed 4 bases from V and 2 bases from J, with 18 bases in between. CDR3 nucleotide sequence: TGCGCCAGCAGCCCCCGGTCTGGCAGATTAAACACTGAAGCTTTCTTT. Its protein product is CASSPRSGRLNTEAFF.

The chain recombines TRBV6-2 or TRBV6-3 with TRBJ1-5, with D maybe TRBD1 (5 bases). In germline, CDR1 is MNHEY, CDR2 SVGEGT. This CDR3 has 14 amino acids. V lost 6 bases to trimming and J lost 7 bases, with 16 bases between them. This CDR3 reads CASRLTQGWQPQHF. CDR3 nucleotides: TGTGCCAGCAGACTTACGCAGGGTTGGCAGCCCCAGCATTTT.

Many counts were recorded for this clonotype. The chain recombines TRBV12-3 or TRBV12-4 with TRBJ1-1; D uncertain. The CDR3 has 14 residues. Deletions cut 3 bases from V and 1 base from J, with 9 bases between. The CDR3 sequence: CASSLIVGNTEAFF. CDR3 sequence (DNA): TGTGCCAGCAGTTTGATAGTCGGGAACACTGAAGCTTTCTTT.

This clonotype was seen a few times. This rearrangement joins TRBV14 to TRBJ1-6; D ambiguous. The CDR3 extends over 17 amino acids. Per the germline V gene, CDR1 is SGHDN and CDR2 is FVKESK. V gave up 5 bases and J gave up 0 bases, with 14 bases separating them. The CDR3 DNA is TGTGCCAGCAGCGTGGGAGGGTCGAGCTCCTATAATTCACCCCTCCACTTT. Protein: CASSVGGSSSYNSPLHF.

CDR3 residues: CASSYGRDAYEQYF. The CDR3 region has the DNA TGTGCCAGCAGTTACGGCAGGGATGCCTACGAGCAGTACTTC. The V and J genes are TRBV6-5 and TRBJ2-7, with D tentatively TRBD1 (5 bases). Germline values: CDR1 MNHEY, CDR2 SVGAGI. V was cut by 2 bases and J by 2 bases, with 10 bases left in between. The CDR3 totals 14 residues.

This rearrangement joins TRBV10-3 to TRBJ2-5; the D is unclear. Trimming shortened V by 4 bases and J by 0 bases, and 12 bases separated the two germline ends. Germline CDR1 reads ENHRY; CDR2 reads SYGVKD. This CDR3 is 15 amino acids long. CDR3 coding DNA: TGTGCCATCAGTGTTGGCCAGACAAACCAAGAGACCCAGTACTTC. Translation gives CAISVGQTNQETQYF.

This clonotype was counted ten times or more. The V call is TRBV7-2, the J call TRBJ2-6, with 8 bases aligning to TRBD1. Germline V lookup: CDR1 SGHTA, CDR2 FQGNSA. J lost 0 bases, V lost 4 bases, and 5 bases had no gene match. The CDR3 has 17 residues. CDR3 nucleotides: TGTGCCAGCAGCTGGACAGGGACCCGCTCTGGGGCCAACGTCCTGACTTTC. This gives the protein CASSWTGTRSGANVLTF.

This clonotype occurred many times. The chain recombines TRBV7-2 with TRBJ2-7; D not certain. V lost 6 bases, J lost 4 bases, and 7 bases lay in between. This CDR3 has 11 residues. Germline CDR1 and CDR2: SGHTA and FQGNSA. CDR3 coding DNA: TGTGCCAGCAGGGGCTCATACGAGCAGTACTTC. Translated: CASRGSYEQYF.

This clonotype occurred a few times. The chain carries TRBV29-1 and TRBJ1-1, with D uncertain. This CDR3 is built from 13 residues. Germline V lookup: CDR1 SQVTM, CDR2 ANQGSEA. Trimming left V 4 bases short and J 4 bases short, with 13 bases between. CDR3 coding DNA: TGCAGCGTTGTCGTACCTCTGGGCACTGAAGCTTTCTTT. This gives the protein CSVVVPLGTEAFF.

The gene calls are TRBV7-8 and TRBJ2-1; 8 bases are a match to TRBD2. V was clipped by 5 bases and J by 7 bases; unmatched bases: 16. Germline lookup yields CDR1 SGHVS and CDR2 FQNEAQ. The CDR3 runs 17 residues. The CDR3 region has the DNA TGTGCCAGCAGCCCCGCGGGGGGCGCGGGGATTTGGAATGAGCAGTTCTTC. This codes for CASSPAGGAGIWNEQFF.

This clonotype has a handful of counts. The chain is built from TRBV19 and TRBJ2-3, with D perhaps matching TRBD1 or TRBD2 (5 bases each). Germline CDR1 reads LNHDA; CDR2 reads SQIVND (reference sequence). The CDR3 extends over 13 amino acids. Trimming stripped 3 bases from V and 6 bases from J, with 10 bases between. CDR3 bases: TGTGCCAGTAGTATCGCCTGGGGGGATACGCAGTATTTT. Protein sequence: CASSIAWGDTQYF. Based on the CDR3 plus reference TRBV19 and TRBJ2-3, the full variable domain is DGGITQSPKYLFRKEGQNVTLSCEQNLNHDAMYWYRQDPGQGLRLIYYSQIVNDFQKGDIAEGYSVSREKKESFPLTVTSAQKNPTAFYLCASSIAWGDTQYFGPGTRLTVL.

This clonotype was counted at least ten times. The J gene is TRBJ1-2, the V gene TRBV7-9, with unresolved D. The CDR3 totals 12 residues. Between the trimmed V and J ends, which lost 10 bases and 7 bases, there was a span of 16 bases. Germline CDR1 SEHNR, CDR2 FQNEAQ (reference sequence). The CDR3 DNA sequence: TGTGCCATCTCTCCTGAAAGGACTGGCTACACCTTC. This encodes CAISPERTGYTF.

This clonotype showed up many times. This sequence joins TRBV7-2 and TRBJ2-1; either TRBD1 or TRBD2 may fit D (6 bases each). The CDR3 contains 15 residues. V was trimmed by 1 base and J by 5 bases, leaving 12 bases between them. Germline assignment: CDR1 SGHTA and CDR2 FQGNSA. Written as DNA, the CDR3 is TGTGCCAGCAGCTTAGGTGGGGGGCCCCACAATGAGCAGTTCTTC. It translates to CASSLGGGPHNEQFF.

This clonotype was seen ten or more times. This chain connects TRBV12-3 or TRBV12-4 to TRBJ1-1; unclear D gene. The V and J ends lost 7 bases and 0 bases respectively, with 24 bases between them. The CDR3 spans 18 residues. The CDR3 reads CASTGTGPQTRMNTEAFF. CDR3 nucleotide sequence: TGTGCCAGCACTGGTACCGGACCCCAAACTCGGATGAACACTGAAGCTTTCTTT.

The J gene is TRBJ2-2, the V gene TRBV19; D remains ambiguous. Germline V CDR1 and CDR2: LNHDA, SQIVND (reference sequence). The CDR3 extends over 12 amino acids. V was shortened by 7 bases and J by 3 bases, with 6 bases between the two germline ends. CDR3 region: CASNPYTGELFF. DNA of the CDR3: TGTGCCAGTAACCCATACACCGGGGAGCTGTTTTTT.

This clonotype turned up a few times. The V call is TRBV28, the J call TRBJ1-2, with 8 bases identical to TRBD1. Trimming cost V 5 bases and J 4 bases; bases outside gene matches: 0. This CDR3 spans 12 amino acids. Germline loops: CDR1 MDHEN, CDR2 SYDVKM. CDR3 sequence (DNA): TGTGCCAGCAGTGACAGGGGCTATGGCTACACCTTC. Residues: CASSDRGYGYTF.

CDR3 in amino acids: CASSKLAGGLEPQETQYF. The CDR3 DNA follows: TGTGCCAGTAGCAAACTAGCGGGGGGTCTTGAGCCCCAAGAGACCCAGTACTTC. This chain connects TRBV19 to TRBJ2-5, with TRBD2 matching 12 bases. The V gene end was trimmed by 6 bases and the J gene end by 1 base; junction bases not matched to a gene: 12. In germline, CDR1 is LNHDA, CDR2 SQIVND (reference sequence). CDR3 length: 18 residues.

This clonotype was seen repeatedly, ten times or more. The rearrangement links TRBV7-9 to TRBJ2-7; a weak D match, TRBD2 (5 bases). The length of the CDR3 is 16 residues. V lost 5 bases and J 7 bases, leaving 24 bases between the germline ends. CDR1 is SEHNR and CDR2 is FQNEAQ in the germline V gene (reference sequence). For the CDR3, the DNA is TGTGCCAGCAGCCCCCGGTGGGTCGAGGGAACCTCGGAGCAGTACTTC. Encoded protein: CASSPRWVEGTSEQYF. The whole variable domain, remainder taken from reference TRBV7-9 and TRBJ2-7, is DTGVSQNPRHKITKRGQNVTFRCDPISEHNRLYWYRQTLGQGPEFLTYFQNEAQLEKSRLLSDRFSAERPKGSFSTLEIQRTEQGDSAMYLCASSPRWVEGTSEQYFGPGTRLTVT.

The chain recombines TRBV7-9 with TRBJ2-5; no definite D call. Germline CDR1 SEHNR, CDR2 FQNEAQ (reference sequence). V lost 0 bases and J lost 9, with 20 bases in between. The CDR3 spans 16 residues. CDR3 loop: CASSLAASRAAGAQYF. In nucleotides, the CDR3 is TGTGCCAGCAGCTTAGCAGCATCCCGGGCCGCTGGAGCCCAGTACTTC.